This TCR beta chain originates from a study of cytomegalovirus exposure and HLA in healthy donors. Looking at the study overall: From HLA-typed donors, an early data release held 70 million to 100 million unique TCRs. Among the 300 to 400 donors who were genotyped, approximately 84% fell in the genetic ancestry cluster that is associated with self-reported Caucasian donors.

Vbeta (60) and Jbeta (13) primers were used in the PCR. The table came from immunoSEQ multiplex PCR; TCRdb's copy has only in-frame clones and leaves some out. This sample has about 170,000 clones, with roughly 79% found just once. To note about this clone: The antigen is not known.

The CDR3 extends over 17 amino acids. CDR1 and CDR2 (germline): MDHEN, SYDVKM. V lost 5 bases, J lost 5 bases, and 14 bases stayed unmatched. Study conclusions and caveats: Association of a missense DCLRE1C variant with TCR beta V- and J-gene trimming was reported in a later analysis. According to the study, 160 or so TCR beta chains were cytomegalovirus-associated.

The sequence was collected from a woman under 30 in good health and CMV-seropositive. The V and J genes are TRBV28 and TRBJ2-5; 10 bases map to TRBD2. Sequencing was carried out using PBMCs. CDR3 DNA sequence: TGTGCCAGCAGTCTACGACTAAGCGGGGGGGCGGGTGAGACCCAGTACTTC. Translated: CASSLRLSGGAGETQYF.